These T cell receptor beta chains were read from a single sample in a study of cytomegalovirus exposure and HLA in healthy donors. The table came from immunoSEQ multiplex PCR; TCRdb's copy has only in-frame clones and leaves some out. The table shows some 120,000 clones, with 81% occurring only once. The sample consisted of PBMCs. All receptors come from a woman between 40 and 55 years old in good health and CMV-seronegative. The CDR3 runs from the conserved cysteine through the conserved F or W. Fields, in order: V gene, J gene, D gene, clone size, CDR3 DNA, CDR3 protein. D genes are given only for firm matches. A clone size is listed for some rows: how often the clone was seen (once, few, many), or a class if it is expanded.

V gene: TRBV7-9; J gene: TRBJ2-1; D gene: TRBD2; clone size: -; CDR3 DNA: TGTGCCAGCAGCGTCGGGACTAGCGGGGGCCCAGCCTACAATGAGCAGTTCTTC; CDR3 protein: CASSVGTSGGPAYNEQFF
V gene: TRBV7-3; J gene: TRBJ2-1; D gene: TRBD2; clone size: -; CDR3 DNA: TGTGCCAGCAGCTTAAACGGCGGGAGGGCGGGTGAGCAGTTCTTC; CDR3 protein: CASSLNGGRAGEQFF
V gene: TRBV2; J gene: TRBJ1-2; D gene: TRBD1; clone size: -; CDR3 DNA: TGTGCCAGCAGTGCTCAAAGGACAGGGGGAAATGGCTACACCTTC; CDR3 protein: CASSAQRTGGNGYTF
V gene: TRBV6-5; J gene: TRBJ2-3; D gene: TRBD1; clone size: -; CDR3 DNA: TGTGCCAGCACTATCAGACAGGGGACAGATACGCAGTATTTT; CDR3 protein: CASTIRQGTDTQYF
V gene: TRBV27; J gene: TRBJ1-2; D gene: -; clone size: -; CDR3 DNA: TGTGCCAGCAGTTTAGCCTCGACGGGGGAAGGCTACACCTTC; CDR3 protein: CASSLASTGEGYTF
V gene: TRBV5-1; J gene: TRBJ1-2; D gene: -; clone size: once; CDR3 DNA: TGCGCCAGCAGCCCCTCGTGGGGCGCGGACTATGGCTACACCTTC; CDR3 protein: CASSPSWGADYGYTF
V gene: TRBV2; J gene: TRBJ2-1; D gene: -; clone size: -; CDR3 DNA: TGTGCCAGCAGTGGGGACTCCCGACCGCGGAATGAGCAGTTCTTC; CDR3 protein: CASSGDSRPRNEQFF
V gene: TRBV4-1; J gene: TRBJ2-1; D gene: -; clone size: few; CDR3 DNA: TGCGCCAGCAGCCAAGATCCGGGGTCGTCCAGCTCCTACAATGAGCAGTTCTTC; CDR3 protein: CASSQDPGSSSSYNEQFF
V gene: TRBV30; J gene: TRBJ1-5; D gene: -; clone size: few; CDR3 DNA: TGTGCCTGGAGTGTACAGGGCAATCAGCCCCAGCATTTT; CDR3 protein: CAWSVQGNQPQHF
V gene: TRBV28; J gene: TRBJ2-3; D gene: TRBD2; clone size: -; CDR3 DNA: TGTGCCAGCAGTTTGGGAGTAGCGGGAGTAGATACGCAGTATTTT; CDR3 protein: CASSLGVAGVDTQYF
V gene: TRBV7-2; J gene: TRBJ2-7; D gene: -; clone size: -; CDR3 DNA: TGTGCCAGCAGCGTTTCCGGGAGCTCCTACGAGCAGTACTTC; CDR3 protein: CASSVSGSSYEQYF
V gene: TRBV7-2; J gene: TRBJ2-5; D gene: -; clone size: -; CDR3 DNA: TGTGCCAGCAGCTTAGCCTTCCGGGGCCGGGGGTCGGAGACCCAGTACTTC; CDR3 protein: CASSLAFRGRGSETQYF
V gene: TRBV9; J gene: TRBJ1-1; D gene: TRBD1; clone size: -; CDR3 DNA: TGTGCCAGCAGCGACCGACAGGGGTCGAAGGCTTTCTTT; CDR3 protein: CASSDRQGSKAFF
V gene: TRBV2; J gene: TRBJ1-2; D gene: TRBD1; clone size: few; CDR3 DNA: TGTGCCAGCAGCCCGGGACAGGGATGGGTAGATGGCTACACCTTC; CDR3 protein: CASSPGQGWVDGYTF
V gene: TRBV2; J gene: TRBJ2-1; D gene: TRBD2; clone size: -; CDR3 DNA: TGTGCCAGCAGCCCCACTAGCGGCTCCTACAATGAGCAGTTCTTC; CDR3 protein: CASSPTSGSYNEQFF
V gene: TRBV7-8; J gene: TRBJ1-1; D gene: -; clone size: once; CDR3 DNA: TGTGCCAGCAACCTAGGCCGGGACAAGAACACTGAAGCTTTCTTT; CDR3 protein: CASNLGRDKNTEAFF
V gene: TRBV7-3; J gene: TRBJ1-2; D gene: TRBD1; clone size: -; CDR3 DNA: TGTGCCAGCAGCCGAGGGACAGCATATGGCTACACCTTC; CDR3 protein: CASSRGTAYGYTF
V gene: TRBV5-1; J gene: TRBJ1-6; D gene: -; clone size: -; CDR3 DNA: TGCGCCAGCAGTCCCTTCTCGGGTGCACTTAATTCACCCCTCCACTTT; CDR3 protein: CASSPFSGALNSPLHF
V gene: TRBV5-1; J gene: TRBJ1-1; D gene: -; clone size: -; CDR3 DNA: TGCGCCAGCAGCTTGGCGCCAGCGGCAGTCGGTGAAGCTTTCTTT; CDR3 protein: CASSLAPAAVGEAFF
V gene: TRBV7-2; J gene: TRBJ1-1; D gene: -; clone size: -; CDR3 DNA: TGTGCCAGCAGCTGGGGGCAGGTAGCCGAAGCTTTCTTT; CDR3 protein: CASSWGQVAEAFF
V gene: TRBV7-9; J gene: TRBJ2-5; D gene: TRBD1; clone size: -; CDR3 DNA: TGTTCCAGCAGCCAACCCGGGACAGGGGTATCAGAGACCCAGTACTTC; CDR3 protein: CSSSQPGTGVSETQYF
V gene: TRBV7-9; J gene: TRBJ2-5; D gene: TRBD1; clone size: -; CDR3 DNA: TGTGCCAGCAGCCCCGGGACAGAAGAGACCCAGTACTTC; CDR3 protein: CASSPGTEETQYF
V gene: TRBV4-1; J gene: TRBJ1-1; D gene: -; clone size: -; CDR3 DNA: TGCGCCAGCAGCCAAGACGACACCAACACTGAAGCTTTCTTT; CDR3 protein: CASSQDDTNTEAFF
V gene: TRBV6-5; J gene: TRBJ2-7; D gene: TRBD1; clone size: -; CDR3 DNA: TGTGCCAGCAGTTCGACAGGGCCCTGCGAGCAGTACTTC; CDR3 protein: CASSSTGPCEQYF